This T cell receptor (beta chain) was identified in a study of cytomegalovirus exposure and HLA in healthy donors. Study outcomes and limitations: TCR beta V segments were, for the most part, productive about 90% or about 30% of the time in an earlier analysis. Association of a missense DCLRE1C variant with TCR beta V- and J-gene trimming was reported in a later analysis.

V was clipped by 5 bases and J by 0 bases, with 10 bases between them. The CDR3 length is 14 residues. Looked up from germline, CDR1 is MNHEY and CDR2 is SVGAGI. The PCR contained 60 Vbeta and 13 Jbeta primers. Profiling relied on immunoSEQ multiplex PCR, and the TCRdb table lists in-frame clones only, not all of them. The table counts approximately 110,000 clones; around 2.2% lies in the top ten. A word on this clone: What it binds is not known.

The source of this sequence is a man in his forties in good health and CMV-seronegative. The chain links TRBV6-5 to TRBJ1-1; D not certain. The specimen sequenced was PBMCs. In nucleotides, the CDR3 is TGTGCCAGCAGTCGCAGTGTAATGAACACTGAAGCTTTCTTT. This sequence encodes CASSRSVMNTEAFF.